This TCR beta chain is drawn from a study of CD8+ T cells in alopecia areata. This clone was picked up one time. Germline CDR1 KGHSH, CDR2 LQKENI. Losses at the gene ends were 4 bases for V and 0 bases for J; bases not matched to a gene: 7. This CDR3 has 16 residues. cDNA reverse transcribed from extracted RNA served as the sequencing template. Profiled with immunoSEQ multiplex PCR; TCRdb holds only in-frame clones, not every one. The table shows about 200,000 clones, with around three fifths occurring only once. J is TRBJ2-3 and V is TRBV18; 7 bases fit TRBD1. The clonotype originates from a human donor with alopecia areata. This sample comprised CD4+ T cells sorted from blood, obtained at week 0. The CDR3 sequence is CASSLRQGLSTDTQYF. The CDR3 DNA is TGTGCCAGCTCACTGAGACAGGGCCTAAGCACAGATACGCAGTATTTT. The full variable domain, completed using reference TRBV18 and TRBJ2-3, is NAGVMQNPRHLVRRRGQEARLRCSPMKGHSHVYWYRQLPEEGLKFMVYLQKENIIDESGMPKERFSAEFPKEGPSILRIQQVVRGDSAAYFCASSLRQGLSTDTQYFGPGTRLTVL.